This T cell receptor (beta chain) was identified in a study of blood T cell repertoires in COVID-19. Trimming left V 2 bases short and J 1 base short, with 11 bases between. Germline values: CDR1 KGHSH, CDR2 LQKENI. This CDR3 contains 15 residues. The repertoire was sequenced with immunoSEQ multiplex PCR; TCRdb's copy has only in-frame clones and lacks some. Among roughly 320,000 clones listed, about 88% were seen once. V and J are TRBV18 and TRBJ2-5; the D gene is possibly TRBD2 (5 bases). Sequencing input: peripheral blood. The receptor comes from a man aged 65 to 85 with acute or convalescent COVID-19. This CDR3 is CASSPRSGAQETQYF. The CDR3 DNA reads TGTGCCAGCTCACCAAGAAGCGGAGCCCAAGAGACCCAGTACTTC. The whole variable domain, filled in from reference TRBV18 and TRBJ2-5, reads NAGVMQNPRHLVRRRGQEARLRCSPMKGHSHVYWYRQLPEEGLKFMVYLQKENIIDESGMPKERFSAEFPKEGPSILRIQQVVRGDSAAYFCASSPRSGAQETQYFGPGTRLLVL.